This is a list of T cell receptor beta chains from one sample in a study of T cell responses to AZD1222 COVID-19 vaccine. TCRdb's copy holds only in-frame clones and misses some; the assay was immunoSEQ multiplex PCR. The data hold 29,000 or so clones, with approximately 93% observed a single time. Sequences were derived from peripheral blood, sampled on day 0 of AZD1222 vaccination. These receptors originate from an adult in good health. CDR3s include the opening cysteine and the closing phenylalanine or tryptophan. The D gene is left open where the match is weak.

J gene,CDR3 length,D gene,V gene,CDR3 DNA,CDR3 protein
TRBJ2-7,12,-,TRBV2,TGTGCCAGCAAAGTGTCGGGGGACGAGCAGTACTTC,CASKVSGDEQYF
TRBJ1-3,16,TRBD1,TRBV5-1,TGCGCCAGCAGCTTACCCGGGACAGGGGCTGGAAACACCATATATTTT,CASSLPGTGAGNTIYF
TRBJ1-4,16,TRBD1,TRBV13,TGTGCCAGCAGCCCAACGACCGGGACAGGGGACGCAAAACTGTTTTTT,CASSPTTGTGDAKLFF
TRBJ1-2,15,-,TRBV9,TGTGCCAGCAGCGCCACCGGGGCCTTGGGGAATGGCTACACCTTC,CASSATGALGNGYTF
TRBJ2-1,15,-,TRBV11-2,TGTGCCAGCAGCCCCGACCCGGGGCAAAACAATGAGCAGTTCTTC,CASSPDPGQNNEQFF
TRBJ2-7,15,TRBD1,TRBV4-1,TGCGCCAGCAGCCGCGGGGACAGGGGCTCCTACGAGCAGTACTTC,CASSRGDRGSYEQYF
TRBJ2-3,15,-,TRBV9,TGTGCCAGCAGCCATCTAGCGTCTAGCACAGATACGCAGTATTTT,CASSHLASSTDTQYF
TRBJ1-1,13,-,TRBV25-1,TGTGCCAGCAGTGGGATGCAGAACACTGAAGCTTTCTTT,CASSGMQNTEAFF
TRBJ2-1,16,-,TRBV5-1,TGCGCCAGCAGCTTGGGAGGTAGCAGCGTATACAATGAGCAGTTCTTC,CASSLGGSSVYNEQFF
TRBJ2-2,16,TRBD1,TRBV19,TGTGCCAGTAGTATAAGAGGGCAGGGGGCCGTCGGGGAGCTGTTTTTT,CASSIRGQGAVGELFF
TRBJ2-1,16,TRBD2,TRBV6-2/TRBV6-3,TGTGCCAGCAGTTACTCACTAGCGGGAGGTAGCAATGAGCAGTTCTTC,CASSYSLAGGSNEQFF
TRBJ1-1,14,-,TRBV13,TGTGCCAGCAGCCATGGGACACCAAACACTGAAGCTTTCTTT,CASSHGTPNTEAFF
TRBJ1-1,13,-,TRBV19,TGTGCCAGTAGCGCGACAGGGAACACTGAAGCTTTCTTT,CASSATGNTEAFF
TRBJ2-7,14,-,TRBV28,TGTGCCAGCAACGAAGGGGGGGTCTCCTACGAGCAGTACTTC,CASNEGGVSYEQYF
TRBJ1-1,13,TRBD1,TRBV29-1,TGCAGCGTTGAGGGAACAGGGGACACTGAAGCTTTCTTT,CSVEGTGDTEAFF
TRBJ2-7,16,-,TRBV5-5,TGTGCCAGCAGCTGGAGAGGGGGAAGTTCCGACTACGAGCAGTACTTC,CASSWRGGSSDYEQYF
TRBJ1-3,16,-,TRBV7-2,TGTGCCAGCAGCTTAAGGGCTCGGGGATCTGGAAACACCATATATTTT,CASSLRARGSGNTIYF
TRBJ1-4,15,TRBD1,TRBV5-1,TGCGCCAGCAGTCCCGGAGACAGGGATAATGAAAAACTGTTTTTT,CASSPGDRDNEKLFF
TRBJ1-6,17,-,TRBV9,TGTGCCAGCAGCGTAGAGGGAGGGGTATTGGGTAATTCACCCCTCCACTTT,CASSVEGGVLGNSPLHF
TRBJ2-2,17,TRBD1,TRBV19,TGTGCCAGTAGGCCGAGCCGGGACAGGGGAGTAACCGGGGAGCTGTTTTTT,CASRPSRDRGVTGELFF
TRBJ1-3,14,-,TRBV7-6,TGTGCCAGCAGCCTAAAGGACAAAGGAAACACCATATATTTT,CASSLKDKGNTIYF
TRBJ2-2,12,-,TRBV28,TGTGCCAGCAGTTATGACACCGGGGAGCTGTTTTTT,CASSYDTGELFF
TRBJ2-2,13,-,TRBV15,TGTGCCACCAGTACCCCGAACACCGGGGAGCTGTTTTTT,CATSTPNTGELFF
TRBJ1-6,15,-,TRBV30,TGTGCCTGGAGTGTACGTCAGGGGCTGAATTCACCCCTCCACTTT,CAWSVRQGLNSPLHF
TRBJ1-4,14,-,TRBV11-2,TGTGCCAGCAGCTCCCGTTCTAACGGTGAAAAACTGTTTTTT,CASSSRSNGEKLFF
TRBJ2-3,14,-,TRBV7-6,TGTGCCAGCAGTGCCGGAGGGGAGGGGGTTACGCAGTATTTT,CASSAGGEGVTQYF
TRBJ2-7,14,-,TRBV27,TGTGCCAGCAGTCTCCACCGGGACTCCTACGAGCAGTACTTC,CASSLHRDSYEQYF